Listed here are 11 T cell receptor beta chains from one sample, sequenced in a study of blood T cell repertoires in COVID-19. Assay used: immunoSEQ multiplex PCR; TCRdb lists only in-frame clones, some missing. The sample has some 130,000 clones; about four fifths are singletons. What was sequenced was peripheral blood. Receptors were obtained from a woman older than 75 with acute or convalescent COVID-19.

V usage is TRBV20-1 and J usage is TRBJ2-7; a possible D gene is TRBD2 (5 bases). The CDR3 is 13 amino acids. Germline assignment: CDR1 DFQATT and CDR2 SNEGSKA (reference sequence). V was cut by 3 bases and J by 5 bases, with 14 bases left in between. CDR3 coding DNA: TGCAGTGCTAGTCCCAGCGGTAGGAACGAGCAGTACTTC. This sequence encodes CSASPSGRNEQYF.

V usage is TRBV27 and J usage is TRBJ1-1; no reliable D call. Germline V gene sequence: CDR1 MNHEY, CDR2 SMNVEV (reference sequence). The germline V and J ends were trimmed by 6 bases and 8 bases, with 13 bases remaining between them. This CDR3 spans 12 amino acids. CDR3 sequence reads: CASSVGGREAFF. CDR3 nucleotide sequence: TGTGCCAGCAGCGTTGGAGGTCGGGAAGCTTTCTTT.

The chain has TRBV5-5 and TRBJ1-1, with D maybe TRBD1 (5 bases). CDR1 and CDR2 from the germline V gene are SGHKS and YYEKEE (reference sequence). V was shortened by 0 bases and J by 3 bases, with 12 bases between the two germline ends. This CDR3 has 15 residues. In DNA, the CDR3 is TGTGCCAGCAGCTTGGACCTCTGGGGGGACACTGAAGCTTTCTTT. Translation: CASSLDLWGDTEAFF.

The chain has TRBV6-5 and TRBJ1-1; tentatively, D is TRBD1 (6 bases). The germline V and J ends were trimmed by 8 bases and 2 bases, with 15 bases remaining between them. CDR1 MNHEY and CDR2 SVGAGI come from the germline V gene. The CDR3 loop spans 14 amino acids. Written as DNA, the CDR3 is TGTGCCAGCCGCCTGGACAGAACCAACACTGAAGCTTTCTTT. The encoded protein is CASRLDRTNTEAFF.

The rearrangement links TRBV6-5 to TRBJ2-2, with 9 bases aligning to TRBD1. The length of the CDR3 is 14 residues. In germline, CDR1 is MNHEY, CDR2 SVGAGI. V lost 5 bases and J lost 4; bases outside the gene matches: 2. CDR3 protein: CASSRGQGTGELFF. CDR3 sequence (DNA): TGTGCCAGCAGTAGGGGACAGGGCACCGGGGAGCTGTTTTTT.

This chain joins TRBV6-9 and TRBJ2-5; possibly TRBD2 for D (5 bases). Germline assignment: CDR1 MNHGY and CDR2 SVAAGI. V was clipped by 11 bases and J by 5 bases, with 15 bases between them. This CDR3 comprises 12 residues. CDR3 region: CARREGVETQYF. DNA for the CDR3: TGTGCCCGCCGAGAGGGAGTGGAGACCCAGTACTTC.

This rearrangement joins TRBV7-8 to TRBJ2-3; D may be TRBD2 (6 bases). Trimming left V 7 bases short and J 2 bases short, with 13 bases between. Germline V gives CDR1 SGHVS, CDR2 FQNEAQ. There are 14 residues in the CDR3. The CDR3 region is CASTGGSLTDTQYF. Written as DNA, the CDR3 is TGTGCCAGCACCGGAGGGTCCCTCACAGATACGCAGTATTTT.

The chain joins TRBV6-5 to TRBJ2-7, with a weak D call TRBD2 (5 bases). V lost 5 bases, J lost 0 bases, and 14 bases lay in between. Germline CDR1 is MNHEY and CDR2 is SVGAGI. CDR3 length equals 15 residues. In DNA, the CDR3 is TGTGCCAGCAGTCGGACTGGAACGAGCTCCTACGAGCAGTACTTC. Amino acids: CASSRTGTSSYEQYF.

V and J are TRBV11-2 and TRBJ2-1, with 8 bases lining up with TRBD1. Germline V gene sequence: CDR1 SGHAT, CDR2 FQNNGV. Germline trimming cut 5 bases from V and 6 bases from J; bases unmatched to any gene: 9. The CDR3 runs 15 residues. The CDR3 DNA reads TGTGCCAGCAGCGTGGGGACAGGATGGAGCAATGAGCAGTTCTTC. Protein sequence: CASSVGTGWSNEQFF.

This clone was picked up a small number of times. A junction end diverges from the germline sequence, so it may reflect a read error. The rearrangement links TRBV7-7 to TRBJ2-2; D may be TRBD1 (5 bases). The CDR3 consists of 15 residues. The germline CDR1 and CDR2 sequences are SSHAT and FNYEAQ (reference sequence). CDR3 sequence: CASSPRAANTGELFF. In DNA, the CDR3 is TGTGCTAGCAGCCCCAGGGCCGCGAACACCGGGGAGCTGTTTTTT.

Concerning this clone: Compared with germline, one end of the junction differs, possibly owing to a read error. The V and J genes are TRBV7-7 and TRBJ2-1, with D possibly being TRBD2 (6 bases). The V gene's germline CDR1 is SSHAT and CDR2 FNYEAQ (reference sequence). This CDR3 has 15 residues. The chain's CDR3 is CASSSELAAYNEQFF. For the CDR3, the DNA is TGTGCTAGCAGCTCGGAACTAGCTGCCTACAATGAGCAGTTCTTC.